The rows below give T cell receptor beta chains drawn from one sample of a study of T cell repertoires in cytomegalovirus infection. For these receptors, no antigen is known. TCRdb re-analysed the reads in MiXCR, keeping a single row per CDR3 protein. The sample includes about 570,000 distinct CDR3 sequences, approximately 40% of them seen just once. The specimen was cultured PBMCs, collected from culture after CMV antigen stimulation. These receptors came from a human donor in good health (CMV status not recorded). Some clones in this sample may be carry-over from other donors' samples. CDR3s include the opening cysteine and the closing phenylalanine or tryptophan. The order of the fields is D gene, V gene, J gene, clone size, CDR3 protein, CDR3 DNA. The D gene is left open where the match is weak. Only some rows state a clone size, as once, few, many or a class for expanded clones.

NA,TRBV12-5,TRBJ1-4,NA,CASGPTLPTDSNENLFF,TGTGCTAGTGGACCGACCCTCCCGACAGACAGTAATGAAAACCTGTTTTTT
NA,TRBV12-3/TRBV12-4,TRBJ2-3,NA,CASSSLAGPSTDTQYF,TGTGCCAGCAGTTCTCTCGCCGGCCCAAGCACAGATACGCAGTATTTT
NA,TRBV11-2,TRBJ2-1,NA,CASSSINRGPGQFF,TGTGCCAGCAGCTCGATTAATAGAGGGCCCGGGCAGTTCTTC
TRBD1,TRBV7-2,TRBJ2-1,once,CASSFDTGTGNNEQFF,TGTGCCAGCAGCTTCGATACCGGGACAGGAAACAATGAGCAGTTCTTC
NA,TRBV20-1,TRBJ2-1,NA,CSARDWRARGDNNEQFF,TGCAGTGCTAGAGATTGGAGGGCCAGAGGGGACAACAATGAGCAGTTCTTC
TRBD2,TRBV4-1,TRBJ2-2,few,CASAGLAGGRKNTGELFF,TGCGCCAGCGCTGGGCTAGCGGGGGGGCGAAAAAACACCGGGGAGCTGTTTTTT
NA,TRBV7-2,TRBJ2-7,few,CASSLGGVGYEQYF,TGTGCCAGCAGCTTAGGAGGGGTCGGCTACGAGCAGTACTTC
NA,TRBV7-8,TRBJ2-3,many,CASSQRGARTDTQYF,TGTGCCAGCAGCCAACGGGGGGCCCGCACAGATACGCAGTATTTT
NA,TRBV2,TRBJ2-3,NA,CASSKIGSLTSDTQYF,TGTGCCAGCAGTAAGATCGGGAGTCTGACGTCAGATACGCAGTATTTT
TRBD2,TRBV27,TRBJ2-5,NA,CASSKLAGGQETQYF,TGTGCCAGCAGTAAACTAGCGGGGGGGCAGGAGACCCAGTACTTC
TRBD2,TRBV7-6,TRBJ2-7,NA,CASSAEGTSGSSSYEQYF,TGTGCCAGCAGCGCCGAAGGGACTAGCGGTTCTAGCTCCTACGAGCAGTACTTC
NA,TRBV7-3,TRBJ2-7,many,CASSLDDGSEQYF,TGTGCCAGCAGCTTAGACGACGGAAGCGAGCAGTACTTC
NA,TRBV6-2/TRBV6-3,TRBJ2-7,NA,CASSYSSPPDYEQYF,TGTGCCAGCAGTTATTCTTCCCCACCGGACTACGAGCAGTACTTC
NA,TRBV7-8,TRBJ1-2,NA,CASRPGRGPHCYTF,TGTGCCAGCAGACCCGGACGGGGCCCCCATTGCTACACCTTC
NA,TRBV6-6,TRBJ2-5,NA,CASLGRVQQETQYF,TGTGCCAGCCTAGGGCGGGTCCAACAAGAGACCCAGTACTTC
NA,TRBV6-2/TRBV6-3,TRBJ1-1,few,CASSRRTVNTEAFF,TGTGCCAGCAGTCGCCGGACGGTAAACACTGAAGCTTTCTTT
TRBD2,TRBV6-8,TRBJ2-1,NA,CASSYSSGSTYNEQFF,TGTGCCAGCAGTTACTCTAGCGGGAGTACCTACAATGAGCAGTTCTTC
NA,TRBV6-5,TRBJ2-1,NA,CASRRVGGAKYNEQFF,TGTGCCAGCAGGCGCGTCGGAGGAGCGAAGTACAATGAGCAGTTCTTC
TRBD1,TRBV7-4,TRBJ1-2,NA,CASSLEGQGDYGYTF,TGTGCCAGCAGCTTAGAGGGACAGGGCGACTATGGCTACACCTTC
NA,TRBV19,TRBJ1-1,NA,CASSMRSQNTEAFF,TGTGCCAGTAGTATGAGGTCGCAGAACACTGAAGCTTTCTTT
NA,TRBV11-2,TRBJ1-1,few,CASSLDRGRPRPNTEAFF,TGTGCCAGCAGCTTAGATAGGGGCAGGCCAAGACCGAACACTGAAGCTTTCTTT
TRBD1,TRBV7-2,TRBJ2-1,few,CASSRRQPGQTTNEQFF,TGTGCCAGCAGCCGACGACAACCGGGACAGACGACTAATGAGCAGTTCTTC
NA,TRBV20-1,TRBJ2-1,NA,CSARARGNEQFF,TGCAGTGCTAGAGCCAGGGGCAATGAGCAGTTCTTC
NA,TRBV7-2,TRBJ2-5,few,CASSFSVQETQYF,TGTGCCAGCAGCTTTTCGGTTCAAGAGACCCAGTACTTC
NA,TRBV6-1,TRBJ2-1,NA,CASSYRTDEQFF,TGTGCCAGCAGTTACAGGACGGATGAGCAGTTCTTC
TRBD1,TRBV25-1,TRBJ2-7,NA,CASSGGTGNPYEQYF,TGTGCCAGCAGTGGGGGGACAGGAAACCCCTACGAGCAGTACTTC
NA,TRBV7-2,TRBJ2-3,NA,CASRSQVDGTDTQYF,TGTGCCAGCAGGAGCCAGGTTGATGGCACAGATACGCAGTATTTT
TRBD2,TRBV25-1,TRBJ2-1,NA,CASAGDGIRGFYNEQFF,TGTGCCAGCGCGGGGGATGGTATTAGAGGGTTCTACAATGAGCAGTTCTTC
NA,TRBV15,TRBJ2-1,NA,CATSPVSSYNEQFF,TGTGCCACCAGCCCGGTAAGCTCCTACAATGAGCAGTTCTTC
TRBD1,TRBV6-5,TRBJ2-1,few,CASSYSTGGSNEQFF,TGTGCCAGCAGTTACTCGACAGGGGGGAGCAATGAGCAGTTCTTC
TRBD2,TRBV7-9,TRBJ2-3,NA,CASSLFSGLAGGLNTDTQYF,TGTGCCAGCAGCCTATTCTCGGGACTAGCGGGGGGGCTTAACACAGATACGCAGTATTTT
NA,TRBV20-1,TRBJ2-3,NA,CSHSGPGLNTDTQYF,TGCAGCCACTCAGGCCCCGGACTAAACACAGATACGCAGTATTTT
NA,TRBV2,TRBJ2-3,NA,CASRDQGDTQYF,TGTGCCAGCAGGGATCAAGGTGATACGCAGTATTTT
TRBD2,TRBV20-1,TRBJ2-3,NA,CSARDPRGGSTDTQYF,TGCAGTGCTAGAGATCCGCGGGGGGGAAGCACAGATACGCAGTATTTT
NA,TRBV27,TRBJ1-1,NA,CASGWGKARTEAFF,TGTGCCAGCGGTTGGGGGAAGGCCCGCACTGAAGCTTTCTTT
NA,TRBV6-1,TRBJ2-1,NA,CASSYQGGEFF,TGTGCCAGCTCTTATCAGGGGGGGGAGTTCTTC
NA,TRBV12-3/TRBV12-4,TRBJ1-4,NA,CASSGLNEKLFF,TGTGCCAGCAGTGGGCTTAATGAAAAACTGTTTTTT
TRBD1,TRBV7-9,TRBJ2-1,NA,CASSLVGQLSYNEQFF,TGTGCCAGCAGCTTAGTGGGACAGCTCTCCTACAATGAGCAGTTCTTC
TRBD2,TRBV6-6,TRBJ2-3,NA,CASSYRGLAGRTDTQYF,TGTGCCAGCAGTTACCGCGGACTAGCGGGGCGCACAGATACGCAGTATTTT
NA,TRBV7-9,TRBJ2-7,NA,CASSPRGHEQYF,TGTGCCAGCAGCCCACGGGGGCACGAGCAGTACTTC
NA,TRBV7-2,TRBJ1-4,few,CASSPRVGKLSEKLFF,TGTGCCAGCAGCCCCCGTGTTGGGAAACTAAGTGAAAAACTGTTTTTT
NA,TRBV6-1,TRBJ1-5,once,CASSGQENQPQHF,TGTGCCAGCAGTGGACAGGAAAATCAGCCCCAGCATTTT
TRBD2,TRBV28,TRBJ2-1,once,CASRPLAAQPNEQFF,TGTGCCAGCAGGCCTCTAGCGGCCCAGCCCAATGAGCAGTTCTTC
NA,TRBV5-1,TRBJ2-7,NA,CASSSSPGLYEQYF,TGCGCCAGCAGCTCTTCACCGGGGTTGTACGAGCAGTACTTC
NA,TRBV19,TRBJ1-1,NA,CASSHNRGRSEAFF,TGTGCCAGTAGTCACAACCGGGGTCGTTCTGAAGCTTTCTTT
NA,TRBV7-4,TRBJ1-5,NA,CASTLNNQPQHF,TGTGCCAGCACCCTCAATAATCAGCCCCAGCATTTT
TRBD2,TRBV5-1,TRBJ2-3,NA,CASAPPGTRRTDTQYF,TGCGCCAGCGCCCCTCCCGGGACTAGGCGCACAGATACGCAGTATTTT
NA,TRBV29-1,TRBJ2-5,NA,CSVEGEVGPETQYF,TGCAGCGTCGAAGGAGAAGTAGGGCCCGAGACCCAGTACTTC
NA,TRBV7-8,TRBJ2-7,few,CASRGGGGYGHYEQYF,TGTGCCAGCAGGGGAGGGGGGGGTTACGGTCATTACGAGCAGTACTTC
NA,TRBV7-2,TRBJ2-1,many,CASSRGGSSYNEQFF,TGTGCCAGCTCGCGCGGCGGCAGCTCCTACAATGAGCAGTTCTTC
NA,TRBV7-2,TRBJ1-2,NA,CASSLVALNYGYTF,TGTGCCAGCAGCTTAGTTGCCCTTAACTATGGCTACACCTTC
NA,TRBV4-3,TRBJ1-6,NA,CASSQDVELSFSPLHF,TGCGCCAGCAGCCAAGATGTGGAACTCTCATTTTCACCCCTCCACTTT
TRBD2,TRBV28,TRBJ2-4,NA,CARYSGDLGNIQYF,TGTGCCAGATATAGCGGGGACCTGGGAAACATTCAGTACTTC